Following are 22 T cell receptor beta chains from one sample sequenced in a study of shared clonotypes between healthy human individuals. Assay: immunoSEQ multiplex PCR; the TCRdb copy retains only in-frame clones and omits some. Of a few hundred thousand clones listed, roughly 95% are singletons. CD45RO-negative, CCR7-positively selected cells formed the naive CD8 fraction, excluding terminally differentiated effector memory CD45RA+ cells. The specimen sequenced was naive CD8+ T cells sorted from blood. The receptors originated from a woman in her 30s in good health.

J is TRBJ1-1 and V is TRBV6-1; no clear D gene. V dropped 7 bases and J dropped 1 base, with 16 bases sitting between them. CDR1 and CDR2 (germline): MNHNS, SASEGT. This CDR3 is 15 amino acids long. The CDR3 is CASNDPPRENTEAFF. CDR3 nucleotides: TGTGCCAGCAATGACCCCCCCCGGGAGAACACTGAAGCTTTCTTT.

J is TRBJ2-7 and V is TRBV13; 9 nucleotides match TRBD2. The CDR3 covers 15 residues. The V gene's germline CDR1 is PRHDT and CDR2 FYEKMQ (reference sequence). After removal of 5 bases from V and 0 bases from J, the junction contained 5 bases not matched to a gene. The CDR3 loop is CASSLGLALSYEQYF. The CDR3 DNA sequence: TGTGCCAGCAGCCTGGGACTAGCCCTCTCCTACGAGCAGTACTTC.

The chain joins TRBV28 to TRBJ2-1, with 9 bases that match TRBD2. V shed 3 bases and J 0 bases; nucleotides not matched to a gene: 3. In germline, CDR1 is MDHEN, CDR2 SYDVKM. The CDR3 sequence is 16 residues long. CDR3 residues: CASSFFSGSSYNEQFF. The CDR3 bases are TGTGCCAGCAGTTTCTTTAGCGGGAGCTCCTACAATGAGCAGTTCTTC.

This chain links TRBV18 with TRBJ1-4; D call uncertain. This CDR3 spans 16 amino acids. Trimming took 2 bases from V and 1 from J, leaving 11 bases between them. CDR1 is KGHSH and CDR2 is LQKENI in the germline V gene. CDR3: CASSPRGLGTNEKLFF. CDR3 nucleotides: TGTGCCAGCTCACCAAGAGGATTGGGAACTAATGAAAAACTGTTTTTT.

V and J are TRBV28 and TRBJ2-1, with TRBD2 matching 12 bases. In germline, CDR1 is MDHEN, CDR2 SYDVKM. CDR3 length: 15 residues. V shed 5 bases, J shed 10 bases, and the junction held 9 bases outside the gene matches. The CDR3 nucleotides read TGTGCCAGCAGTCCCCGGACTAGCGGGACGATAGAGCAGTTCTTC. Encoded protein: CASSPRTSGTIEQFF.

The chain links TRBV5-1 to TRBJ2-1, with D possibly matching TRBD2 (5 bases). CDR1 and CDR2 (germline): SGHRS, YFSETQ. With 0 bases removed from V and 0 bases from J, the gap between germline ends came to 10 bases. This CDR3 comprises 16 residues. The CDR3 DNA sequence: TGCGCCAGCAGCTTGGCCTATGGGAGCTCCTACAATGAGCAGTTCTTC. Amino acids: CASSLAYGSSYNEQFF.

The chain links TRBV13 to TRBJ2-3; 7 positions match TRBD2. Per the germline V gene, CDR1 is PRHDT and CDR2 is FYEKMQ (reference sequence). The CDR3 consists of 15 residues. V gave up 2 bases and J gave up 3 bases; unmatched junction bases: 5. DNA for the CDR3: TGTGCCAGCAGCTTAAATGGGAGGGCGACAGATACGCAGTATTTT. It codes for CASSLNGRATDTQYF. Full variable domain (remainder filled in from reference TRBV13 and TRBJ2-3): AAGVIQSPRHLIKEKRETATLKCYPIPRHDTVYWYQQGPGQDPQFLISFYEKMQSDKGSIPDRFSAQQFSDYHSELNMSSLELGDSALYFCASSLNGRATDTQYFGPGTRLTVL.

This clone was observed once. The rearrangement links TRBV28 to TRBJ1-4; D is ambiguous. V was trimmed by 3 bases and J by 7 bases, leaving 12 bases between them. Per germline, CDR1 MDHEN and CDR2 SYDVKM. The CDR3 spans 14 residues. The CDR3, as DNA: TGTGCCAGCAGTTTTTCCACCCTACGTGAAAAACTGTTTTTT. It encodes CASSFSTLREKLFF.

A remark on this clone: The junction shows a germline mismatch at one end, possibly a read error. In the same sample, other DNA sequences code for this CDR3. This chain uses TRBV13 with TRBJ2-7; no definite D call. This CDR3 has 14 amino acids. CDR1 is PRHDT, CDR2 FYEKMQ, per germline (reference sequence). The CDR3 DNA is TGTGCCAGCAGCCTAGGTCGGAGCTCCTACGAGCAGTACTTC. Translated: CASSLGRSSYEQYF.

This chain connects TRBV7-9 to TRBJ2-7; a weak D match, TRBD2 (6 bases). This CDR3 has 13 amino acids. Germline V gene sequence: CDR1 SEHNR, CDR2 FQNEAQ (reference sequence). The germline V and J ends were trimmed by 3 bases and 3 bases, with 9 bases remaining between them. The CDR3 region is CASSFVGGYEQYF. CDR3 DNA sequence: TGTGCCAGCAGCTTTGTGGGGGGCTACGAGCAGTACTTC.

This chain links TRBV9 with TRBJ2-6, with D maybe TRBD2 (6 bases). There are 17 residues in the CDR3. V was shortened by 3 bases and J by 0 bases, with 13 bases between the two germline ends. CDR1 and CDR2 (germline): SGDLS, YYNGEE. CDR3 DNA sequence: TGTGCCAGCAGCGAGGGCGGGGCCAGCTCTGGGGCCAACGTCCTGACTTTC. Amino acids: CASSEGGASSGANVLTF.

The rearrangement uses TRBV27 and TRBJ1-5; weak D call: TRBD1 (5 bases). Germline V gene lookup returns CDR1 MNHEY and CDR2 SMNVEV (reference sequence). Trimming stripped 0 bases from V and 0 bases from J, with 18 bases between. The CDR3 extends over 19 amino acids. CDR3 protein: CASSLSGAAQLYSNQPQHF. The CDR3 DNA follows: TGTGCCAGCAGTTTATCCGGGGCCGCCCAGCTATATAGCAATCAGCCCCAGCATTTT.

This clone was recorded a few times. Other DNA sequences of this sample code for an identical CDR3. V and J are TRBV7-3 and TRBJ2-1; D remains unclear. V gave up 2 bases and J gave up 6 bases, with 2 bases separating them. The CDR3 is 11 amino acids. Per germline, CDR1 SGHTA and CDR2 FQGTGA. Here the CDR3 DNA reads TGTGCCAGCAGCTTAGGCAATGAGCAGTTCTTC. Its protein product is CASSLGNEQFF.

The CDR3 here is CASSSGVSSTDTQYF. The DNA of the CDR3 is TGTGCCAGCAGCTCCGGGGTATCTAGCACAGATACGCAGTATTTT. V usage is TRBV7-8 and J usage is TRBJ2-3; perhaps TRBD2 as D (5 bases). Looked up from germline, CDR1 is SGHVS and CDR2 is FQNEAQ. Trimming stripped 4 bases from V and 0 bases from J, with 11 bases between. CDR3 length: 15 amino acids.

The J gene is TRBJ2-7, the V gene TRBV7-2, with 7 bases fitting TRBD1. Per the germline V gene, CDR1 is SGHTA and CDR2 is FQGNSA. After removal of 6 bases from V and 3 bases from J, the junction contained 8 bases not matched to a gene. This CDR3 region has 14 residues. CDR3 sequence: CASRRPDRHYEQYF. The CDR3 coding sequence is TGTGCCAGCAGACGGCCGGACAGGCACTACGAGCAGTACTTC.

As regards this clone: Additional DNA sequences in this sample encode the identical CDR3. This CDR3 is CASSFGRSSYEQYF. CDR3 DNA: TGTGCCAGCAGTTTCGGAAGAAGTTCCTACGAGCAGTACTTC. V is TRBV27 and J is TRBJ2-7; D is unresolved. The germline V gene has CDR1 MNHEY and CDR2 SMNVEV (reference sequence). The CDR3 is 14 amino acids. V dropped 3 bases and J dropped 1 base, with 10 bases sitting between them.

The chain joins TRBV2 to TRBJ1-3, with D unclear. The CDR3 is 13 residues long. V lost 4 bases and J lost 2, with 6 bases in between. CDR1 SNHLY and CDR2 FYNNEI come from the germline V gene. CDR3 nucleotides: TGTGCCAGCAGTGGGAAAGCTGGAAACACCATATATTTT. This sequence encodes CASSGKAGNTIYF.

The chain has TRBV2 and TRBJ2-3; D tentatively reads TRBD1 or TRBD2 (5 bases each). V was trimmed by 4 bases and J by 0 bases, leaving 11 bases between them. CDR1 SNHLY and CDR2 FYNNEI come from the germline V gene. The CDR3 runs to 15 residues. The CDR3 region is CASSGGPPSTDTQYF. In DNA form, the CDR3 reads TGTGCCAGCAGTGGGGGACCCCCAAGCACAGATACGCAGTATTTT.

The V call is TRBV7-9, the J call TRBJ2-5, with D perhaps matching TRBD1 (5 bases). The CDR3 has 15 amino acids. The germline V and J ends were trimmed by 7 bases and 5 bases, with 20 bases remaining between them. Germline-derived CDR1 and CDR2 are SEHNR and FQNEAQ (reference sequence). The DNA of the CDR3 is TGTGCCAGCACCAGCAGGGTCAGGGATCGGGAGACCCAGTACTTC. As protein: CASTSRVRDRETQYF. The full variable domain, in which reference TRBV7-9 and TRBJ2-5 provide the parts outside the CDR3, is DTGVSQNPRHKITKRGQNVTFRCDPISEHNRLYWYRQTLGQGPEFLTYFQNEAQLEKSRLLSDRFSAERPKGSFSTLEIQRTEQGDSAMYLCASTSRVRDRETQYFGPGTRLLVL.

This chain links TRBV7-2 with TRBJ2-7, with 8 bases fitting TRBD2. The V gene end was trimmed by 3 bases and the J gene end by 2 bases; junction bases not matched to a gene: 9. The CDR3 has 16 residues. CDR1 is SGHTA, CDR2 FQGNSA, per germline. The DNA for the CDR3 is TGTGCCAGCAGCTTGACGGGGGGGACGCCTCCCTACGAGCAGTACTTC. Translation: CASSLTGGTPPYEQYF.

V gene TRBV29-1 combines with J gene TRBJ2-7; 11 bases are a match to TRBD1. Germline V gene lookup returns CDR1 SQVTM and CDR2 ANQGSEA. The CDR3 is made up of 14 amino acids. Trimming at V came to 4 bases and at J to 2 bases, leaving 4 bases not matched to a gene. The CDR3 sequence is CSVAPGQGAYEQYF. CDR3 nucleotide sequence: TGCAGCGTTGCCCCGGGACAGGGGGCCTACGAGCAGTACTTC.

The rearrangement links TRBV7-6 to TRBJ2-7; tentatively, D is TRBD2 (5 bases). The CDR3 sequence is 15 residues long. CDR1 and CDR2 (germline): SGHVS, FNYEAQ. Trimming stripped 5 bases from V and 5 bases from J, with 19 bases between. The CDR3 loop reads CASSATRWYSDEQYF. CDR3 bases: TGTGCCAGCAGCGCCACTAGGTGGTACAGTGACGAGCAGTACTTC.